These 14 T cell receptor beta chains were all obtained from the same sample, sequenced in a study of CD8+CD57+ T cells in acquired aplastic anemia. Genomic DNA templated the TCR beta VDJ and CDR3 profiling. TCRdb independently ran MiXCR on the reads; one entry per CDR3 protein. This table holds 95,000 to 150,000 distinct CDR3 sequences, roughly 40% found once. Whoever was chosen for sequencing had shown CD8+CD57+ cell expansion by flow cytometry. Sequenced: sorted CD4+, CD8+, or CD8+CD57+ T cells (not recorded which) from PBMCs. The receptors come from a human donor with aplastic anemia.

The V call is TRBV24-1, the J call TRBJ2-7, with 8 bases fitting TRBD1. The CDR3 covers 15 residues. J was trimmed by 4 bases and V by 3 bases; bases with no gene match: 7. Germline V lookup: CDR1 KGHDR, CDR2 SFDVKD. CDR3 in amino acids: CATSDRSGGAYEQYF. CDR3 DNA sequence: TGTGCCACCAGTGATCGTTCAGGGGGCGCATACGAGCAGTACTTC.

The V gene is TRBV10-3, the J gene TRBJ2-6; a possible D gene is TRBD2 (6 bases). This CDR3 comprises 15 residues. Per the germline V gene, CDR1 is ENHRY and CDR2 is SYGVKD. Trimming pared 8 bases from V and 4 bases from J, leaving 15 bases between. As DNA, the CDR3 is TGTGCCATCGGCCCTCGGAGGGCCGGGGCCAACGTCCTGACTTTC. It codes for CAIGPRRAGANVLTF.

The chain recombines TRBV6-2 or TRBV6-3 with TRBJ1-2; D remains unclear. Germline V CDR1 and CDR2: MNHEY, SVGEGT. V shed 2 bases and J shed 0 bases, with 13 bases lying between them. This CDR3 is 16 amino acids long. The DNA of the CDR3 is TGTGCCAGCAGTTACAGGGCGACTTCCCCTAACTATGGCTACACCTTC. Translating it yields CASSYRATSPNYGYTF.

CDR3 DNA sequence: TGTGCCAGCTCACCCGACAGCAACCATGGCTACACCTTC. Residues: CASSPDSNHGYTF. The genes are TRBV18 and TRBJ1-2, with D maybe TRBD1 (5 bases). V was cut by 3 bases and J by 6 bases, with 11 bases left in between. Germline V gives CDR1 KGHSH, CDR2 LQKENI. The CDR3 is made up of 13 amino acids.

This chain uses TRBV29-1 with TRBJ2-5, with 10 bases that match TRBD2. V lost 4 bases and J lost 1; bases outside the gene matches: 3. The CDR3 runs 14 residues. Germline loops: CDR1 SQVTM, CDR2 ANQGSEA. CDR3 region: CSVALAGPQETQYF. For the CDR3, the DNA is TGCAGCGTTGCACTAGCGGGACCCCAAGAGACCCAGTACTTC.

This clonotype was counted ten times or more. The V call is TRBV19, the J call TRBJ1-5, with D possibly matching TRBD1 (5 bases). Looked up from germline, CDR1 is LNHDA and CDR2 is SQIVND (reference sequence). V was cut by 2 bases and J by 2 bases, with 10 bases left in between. CDR3 length: 15 amino acids. CDR3: CASSIRGARNQPQHF. CDR3 in DNA: TGTGCCAGTAGTATAAGAGGGGCCCGCAATCAGCCCCAGCATTTT. Full variable domain (missing parts from reference TRBV19 and TRBJ1-5): DGGITQSPKYLFRKEGQNVTLSCEQNLNHDAMYWYRQDPGQGLRLIYYSQIVNDFQKGDIAEGYSVSREKKESFPLTVTSAQKNPTAFYLCASSIRGARNQPQHFGDGTRLSIL.

This chain connects TRBV10-2 to TRBJ2-3; 10 nucleotides align to TRBD2. V gave up 2 bases and J gave up 2 bases; unmatched junction bases: 4. Germline V gene sequence: CDR1 WSHSY, CDR2 SAAADI. The CDR3 loop spans 16 amino acids. This CDR3 is CASSEGSGGDTDTQYF. The CDR3 region has the DNA TGCGCCAGCAGTGAGGGGAGCGGGGGGGACACAGATACGCAGTATTTT.

In this sample, this clonotype turned up many times. The chain uses TRBV7-9 and TRBJ1-1; no definite D call. The V end lost 6 bases, the J end lost 0 bases, and 11 bases lay between the germline ends. The CDR3 runs to 14 residues. Germline V gives CDR1 SEHNR, CDR2 FQNEAQ (reference sequence). This chain's CDR3 is CASSRPPVNTEAFF. The CDR3 coding sequence is TGTGCCAGCAGTCGCCCACCCGTGAACACTGAAGCTTTCTTT.

There are many counts of this clonotype. The genes are TRBV29-1 and TRBJ1-1; TRBD1 might be the D (5 bases). The germline gives CDR1 SQVTM, CDR2 ANQGSEA. Between the trimmed V and J ends, which lost 4 bases and 2 bases, there was a span of 8 bases. The CDR3 consists of 12 residues. CDR3 protein: CSVGQRNTEAFF. The DNA of the CDR3 is TGCAGCGTTGGACAGCGTAACACTGAAGCTTTCTTT.

The V and J genes are TRBV2 and TRBJ1-1; TRBD1 might be the D (5 bases). Trimming pared 9 bases from V and 6 bases from J, leaving 14 bases between. Germline values: CDR1 SNHLY, CDR2 FYNNEI. The CDR3 totals 12 residues. The CDR3 sequence: CASQGMRPEAFF. The CDR3 bases are TGTGCCAGTCAGGGAATGAGACCTGAAGCTTTCTTT.

This clonotype came up a few times. The chain uses TRBV19 and TRBJ1-4; D possibly corresponds to TRBD1 (6 bases). The CDR3 is made up of 12 amino acids. V shed 6 bases and J shed 7 bases, with 9 bases lying between them. Germline lookup yields CDR1 LNHDA and CDR2 SQIVND (reference sequence). The CDR3 DNA sequence: TGTGCCAGTAGGGGGGCAGGTGAAAAACTGTTTTTT. This sequence encodes CASRGAGEKLFF.

This clonotype showed up many times. This chain joins TRBV5-1 and TRBJ2-3, with 8 bases fitting TRBD2. V shed 4 bases, J shed 2 bases, and the junction held 3 bases outside the gene matches. This CDR3 is 14 amino acids long. Germline V gene lookup returns CDR1 SGHRS and CDR2 YFSETQ. The CDR3 nucleotides are TGCGCCAGCAGCCCGGGGGGGTTCACAGATACGCAGTATTTT. Its protein product is CASSPGGFTDTQYF.

This clonotype was seen ten or more times. One end of the junction varies from germline; a read error may be responsible. This chain joins TRBV5-1 and TRBJ2-2; D not resolved. There are 14 residues in the CDR3. From germline, CDR1 is SGHRS and CDR2 YFSETQ. In DNA form, the CDR3 reads TGTGCCAGCAGCTTAAACTCGAACACCGGGGAGCTGTTTTTT. It codes for CASSLNSNTGELFF.

With respect to this clonotype: A junction boundary mismatches the germline segment, possibly from a read error. The chain is built from TRBV20-1 and TRBJ1-1; D remains unclear. Germline V gene sequence: CDR1 DFQATT, CDR2 SNEGSKA (reference sequence). There are 11 residues in the CDR3. The CDR3 sequence is CSAARSGKGSF. CDR3 DNA: TGCAGTGCTGCTCGCAGCGGGAAAGGGTCGTTT.